Shown below are 27 T cell receptor beta chains from a single sample sequenced in a study of OX40 agonist ivuxolimab in advanced cancers. Libraries were made using the immunoSEQ multiplex PCR assay. Imported from immuneACCESS, the table was reduced by TCRdb to in-frame sequences with V and J called. These copies leave out some clones; in studies compared against another copy, an unresolved V gene accounts for under half, and the cause of the remainder is not known. The sample yields about 14,000 clones; approximately 84% were counted once. About two thirds of the sample is taken by the ten largest. The specimen comprised CD4+ or CD8+ T cells sorted from blood, sampled in a trial of the OX40 agonist ivuxolimab. These TCRs come from an adult with an advanced solid tumor such as melanoma, head and neck, liver or kidney cancer.

The chain links TRBV6-5 to TRBJ2-7; D not certain. This CDR3 has 13 residues. With 5 bases removed from V and 0 bases from J, the gap between germline ends came to 8 bases. CDR1 is MNHEY and CDR2 is SVGAGI in the germline V gene. The chain's CDR3 is CASSRTLSYEQYF. For the CDR3, the DNA is TGTGCCAGCAGTCGGACGCTCTCCTACGAGCAGTACTTC.

The genes are TRBV18 and TRBJ2-7, with a tentative D call TRBD1 (5 bases). From germline, CDR1 is KGHSH and CDR2 LQKENI. The CDR3 is made up of 14 amino acids. Trimming took off 0 bases at V and 3 bases at J, with 9 bases between the two ends. The CDR3 reads CASSPPGVGYEQYF. DNA of the CDR3: TGTGCCAGCTCACCACCAGGGGTTGGCTACGAGCAGTACTTC.

This rearrangement joins TRBV7-9 to TRBJ2-3, with 8 bases aligning to TRBD2. The CDR3 contains 16 residues. CDR1 is SEHNR, CDR2 FQNEAQ, per germline (reference sequence). Trimming cost V 0 bases and J 2 bases; bases outside gene matches: 4. In DNA form, the CDR3 reads TGTGCCAGCAGCTTAGCCGGAGCGGGGGACACAGATACGCAGTATTTT. This codes for CASSLAGAGDTDTQYF.

The J gene is TRBJ2-7, the V gene TRBV6-5, with 9 bases lining up with TRBD2. V lost 0 bases to trimming and J lost 3 bases; unmatched junction nucleotides: 3. Germline V gene sequence: CDR1 MNHEY, CDR2 SVGAGI. The CDR3 has 15 amino acids. This chain's CDR3 is CASSYSAGGYYEQYF. The CDR3 region has the DNA TGTGCCAGCAGTTACTCTGCGGGAGGGTACTACGAGCAGTACTTC.

J is TRBJ2-1 and V is TRBV25-1; D is undetermined. V was trimmed by 0 bases and J by 8 bases, leaving 5 bases between them. This CDR3 is built from 12 residues. Germline CDR1 reads MGHDK; CDR2 reads SYGVNS. The DNA for the CDR3 is TGTGCCAGCAGTGAATACGATGATGAGCAGTTCTTC. Protein product: CASSEYDDEQFF. Complete variable domain (other parts from reference TRBV25-1 and TRBJ2-1): EADIYQTPRYLVIGTGKKITLECSQTMGHDKMYWYQQDPGMELHLIHYSYGVNSTEKGDLSSESTVSRIRTEHFPLTLESARPSHTSQYLCASSEYDDEQFFGPGTRLTVL.

This CDR3 reads CASSLDLPTYYEQYF. CDR3 bases: TGTGCCAGCAGCTTAGATCTGCCTACGTACTACGAGCAGTACTTC. The V gene is TRBV11-2, the J gene TRBJ2-7, with unresolved D. The CDR3 is 15 amino acids. Germline V CDR1 and CDR2: SGHAT, FQNNGV. V gave up 0 bases and J gave up 3 bases, with 12 bases separating them. Supplemented by reference TRBV11-2 and TRBJ2-7, the full variable domain reads EAGVAQSPRYKIIEKRQSVAFWCNPISGHATLYWYQQILGQGPKLLIQFQNNGVVDDSQLPKDRFSAERLKGVDSTLKIQPAKLEDSAVYLCASSLDLPTYYEQYFGPGTRLTVT.

The chain uses TRBV27 and TRBJ1-1; TRBD1 matches 7 bases. The germline V gene encodes CDR1 MNHEY and CDR2 SMNVEV (reference sequence). V was clipped by 3 bases and J by 5 bases; unmatched bases: 3. This CDR3 has 13 amino acids. CDR3 residues: CASSFSGGTEAFF. CDR3 nucleotides: TGTGCCAGCAGTTTCTCAGGGGGGACTGAAGCTTTCTTT.

With regard to this clone: The junction and the germline gene differ at one end; a read error may be behind it. The J gene is TRBJ2-5, the V gene TRBV15; 13 bases are shared with TRBD2. CDR3 size: 15 residues. From germline, CDR1 is LNHNV and CDR2 YYDKDF (reference sequence). CDR3 DNA: TGTGCCGCCAGCTTAGGACTAGCGGGAGAAGAGACCCAGTACTTC. This sequence encodes CAASLGLAGEETQYF.

The chain employs TRBV2 and TRBJ2-7; 16 positions match TRBD2. Unmatched junction bases numbered 10, after V lost 8 bases and J lost 3 bases. This CDR3 contains 17 residues. Germline CDR1 SNHLY, CDR2 FYNNEI. The CDR3 region is CASEGLAGGKGVYEQYF. The CDR3 DNA sequence: TGTGCCAGCGAGGGACTAGCGGGAGGGAAAGGGGTCTACGAGCAGTACTTC.

This chain connects TRBV5-4 to TRBJ2-7; D might be TRBD2 (6 bases). Trimming removed 0 bases from V and 2 bases from J, with 12 bases in between. The V gene's germline CDR1 is SGHNT and CDR2 YYREEE (reference sequence). The CDR3 has 15 amino acids. CDR3 coding DNA: TGTGCCAGCAGCTTGGGGGACTTAGGCCCCTACGAGCAGTACTTC. It encodes CASSLGDLGPYEQYF.

This clone was recorded once. CDR3 sequence: CASSPAHLNSYEQYF. DNA of the CDR3: TGTGCCAGCAGCCCCGCGCATCTAAACTCCTACGAGCAGTACTTC. The V gene is TRBV7-9, the J gene TRBJ2-7; D is unresolved. CDR3 length: 15 amino acids. Per germline, CDR1 SEHNR and CDR2 FQNEAQ (reference sequence). Trimming cost V 5 bases and J 0 bases, with 14 bases left between them.

This chain joins TRBV19 and TRBJ2-7; 8 bases agree with TRBD1. Germline trimming cut 3 bases from V and 3 bases from J; bases unmatched to any gene: 4. CDR1 and CDR2 from the germline V gene are LNHDA and SQIVND (reference sequence). This CDR3 comprises 14 residues. This CDR3 is CASSIVTGVYEQYF. As DNA, the CDR3 is TGTGCCAGTAGTATTGTGACAGGGGTCTACGAGCAGTACTTC.

This sequence joins TRBV6-6 and TRBJ1-2; the D gene is possibly TRBD1 (6 bases). V lost 5 bases and J lost 4, with 14 bases in between. The CDR3 contains 14 residues. Germline V gives CDR1 MNHNY, CDR2 SVGAGI (reference sequence). CDR3 sequence: CASSVGGAGYGYTF. The DNA for the CDR3 is TGTGCCAGCAGTGTTGGGGGCGCAGGCTATGGCTACACCTTC.

The chain is built from TRBV6-1 and TRBJ1-1, with unresolved D. The CDR3 totals 16 residues. V dropped 1 base and J dropped 0 bases, with 12 bases sitting between them. Germline-derived CDR1 and CDR2 are MNHNS and SASEGT. CDR3 bases: TGTGCCAGCAGTGAAGAGCAAGGGTGGATGAACACTGAAGCTTTCTTT. Protein: CASSEEQGWMNTEAFF.

This clone was recorded only once. The chain carries TRBV2 and TRBJ2-7; D uncertain. Trimming pared 3 bases from V and 3 bases from J, leaving 3 bases between. This CDR3 region has 11 residues. CDR1 SNHLY and CDR2 FYNNEI come from the germline V gene. The CDR3 coding sequence is TGTGCCAGCAGTGAGTACTACGAGCAGTACTTC. Its translation: CASSEYYEQYF.

CDR3 nucleotide sequence: TGTGCCAGCAGTGAAGCCAGGACAGGGGGGTTGGGCTTTTATGGCTACACCTTC. Its translation is CASSEARTGGLGFYGYTF. This sequence joins TRBV6-1 and TRBJ1-2, with 10 positions matching TRBD1. Germline CDR1 is MNHNS and CDR2 is SASEGT. V trimming: 0 bases; J trimming: 5 bases; junction bases outside the gene matches: 12. The CDR3 runs 18 residues.

The genes are TRBV14 and TRBJ2-5, with TRBD1 matching 9 bases. With 1 base clipped from V and 3 bases from J, the junction kept 3 bases outside the gene matches. Germline assignment: CDR1 SGHDN and CDR2 FVKESK. The CDR3 has 15 residues. The CDR3 is CASSQGDRAEETQYF. DNA of the CDR3: TGTGCCAGCAGCCAAGGGGACAGGGCGGAAGAGACCCAGTACTTC. The variable domain in full, completed from reference TRBV14 and TRBJ2-5, reads EAGVTQFPSHSVIEKGQTVTLRCDPISGHDNLYWYRRVMGKEIKFLLHFVKESKQDESGMPNNRFLAERTGGTYSTLKVQPAELEDSGVYFCASSQGDRAEETQYFGPGTRLLVL.

V and J are TRBV27 and TRBJ1-2; no firm D call. The CDR3 extends over 14 amino acids. Trimming pared 3 bases from V and 4 bases from J, leaving 12 bases between. CDR1 is MNHEY, CDR2 SMNVEV, per germline (reference sequence). The CDR3 nucleotides read TGTGCCAGCAGTTTGAGTGGGAATATCTATGGCTACACCTTC. It encodes CASSLSGNIYGYTF.

CDR3 sequence reads: CAWSGGRGGTEAFF. As DNA, the CDR3 is TGTGCCTGGAGTGGGGGGAGAGGGGGCACTGAAGCTTTCTTT. This chain connects TRBV30 to TRBJ1-1, with a weak D call TRBD1 (6 bases). V was cut by 1 base and J by 4 bases, with 13 bases left in between. This CDR3 is built from 14 residues. The V gene's germline CDR1 is GTSNPN and CDR2 SVGIG (reference sequence).

The count of this clone is one. The rearrangement links TRBV7-9 to TRBJ1-5; D call uncertain. Germline-derived CDR1 and CDR2 are SEHNR and FQNEAQ (reference sequence). The V end was cut by 1 base, the J end by 1 base, with 5 bases between. This CDR3 has 14 residues. CDR3 bases: TGTGCCAGCAGCTTAGTTGGGAGCAATCAGCCCCAGCATTTT. Translation gives CASSLVGSNQPQHF.

This chain joins TRBV29-1 and TRBJ2-2; D not resolved. CDR1 is SQVTM, CDR2 ANQGSEA, per germline. V lost 5 bases, J lost 2 bases, and 9 bases lay in between. This CDR3 is 13 amino acids long. CDR3: CSVQSLNTGELFF. The DNA of the CDR3 is TGCAGCGTTCAAAGCCTCAACACCGGGGAGCTGTTTTTT.

This clone was picked up one time. J is TRBJ2-4 and V is TRBV15, with D maybe TRBD1 (6 bases). The CDR3 has 13 amino acids. Germline CDR1 is LNHNV and CDR2 is YYDKDF (reference sequence). The V gene lost 3 bases and the J gene lost 6 bases, with 9 bases spanning the gap. CDR3 in amino acids: CATSRFRGNIQYF. The DNA of the CDR3 is TGTGCCACCAGCAGGTTCAGGGGAAACATTCAGTACTTC.

The rearrangement uses TRBV4-2 and TRBJ1-1, with D possibly TRBD1 on 6 matching bases. From germline, CDR1 is LGHNA and CDR2 YNFKEQ. Trimming shortened V by 0 bases and J by 1 base, and 9 bases separated the two germline ends. The CDR3 totals 15 residues. This chain's CDR3 is CASSQEPGQNTEAFF. The CDR3 coding sequence is TGTGCCAGCAGCCAAGAACCGGGACAGAACACTGAAGCTTTCTTT.

There are a few counts of this clone. The chain uses TRBV30 and TRBJ2-2; D is undetermined. CDR1 GTSNPN and CDR2 SVGIG come from the germline V gene (reference sequence). Trimming cost V 0 bases and J 5 bases, with 16 bases left between them. This CDR3 region has 16 residues. As DNA, the CDR3 is TGTGCCTGGAGTGTACGGGTGGGATTGGTTACCGGGGAGCTGTTTTTT. Protein product: CAWSVRVGLVTGELFF.

The chain recombines TRBV19 with TRBJ1-1; D is perhaps TRBD1 (5 bases). V was shortened by 6 bases and J by 11 bases, with 13 bases between the two germline ends. Looked up from germline, CDR1 is LNHDA and CDR2 is SQIVND (reference sequence). This CDR3 contains 11 residues. CDR3 sequence: CASRELGDAFF. Here the CDR3 DNA reads TGTGCCAGTAGGGAATTAGGGGATGCTTTCTTT.

V usage is TRBV7-6 and J usage is TRBJ1-5; D uncertain. CDR1 SGHVS and CDR2 FNYEAQ come from the germline V gene. Trimming removed 3 bases at V and 4 bases at J, with 10 bases between. The CDR3 sequence is 14 residues long. This CDR3 reads CASSFAPGNQPQHF. CDR3 in DNA: TGTGCCAGCAGCTTCGCACCGGGGAATCAGCCCCAGCATTTT.

The chain combines TRBV29-1 with TRBJ2-2; TRBD2 aligns across 13 bases. CDR3 length: 15 residues. V was clipped by 6 bases and J by 8 bases; unmatched bases: 9. Germline V CDR1 and CDR2: SQVTM, ANQGSEA. CDR3 sequence: CSVEWTSGSMGELFF. The CDR3 bases are TGCAGCGTGGAATGGACTAGCGGGAGTATGGGGGAGCTGTTTTTT.